This T cell receptor (beta chain) is from a study of long-term antiretroviral therapy in people with HIV. Overall study context: The earliest samples came from an era when ART typically awaited falling CD4 counts. Findings and caveats of the study: HIV repertoires showed narrower CDR3 length ranges than controls.

In regard to this clone: The antigen remains unidentified.

Participants with HIV, all of them, were treated in the United States. With V trimmed by 5 bases and J by 4 bases, 4 bases remained unmatched. This CDR3 comprises 14 residues. The germline V gene has CDR1 MNHEY and CDR2 SVGAGI. Researchers ran immunoSEQ v3.0 at survey level. Repertoires were generated with immunoSEQ multiplex PCR, while TCRdb's copy carries only in-frame clones and drops some. The data hold 20,000 to 25,000 clones, with roughly 80% observed a single time. The sequence derives from a man between 25 and 39 years old with HIV. The chain links TRBV6-5 to TRBJ1-4; TRBD1 aligns across 7 bases. The material was unsorted PBMCs, obtained 0.7 years before starting antiretroviral therapy. DNA for the CDR3: TGTGCCAGCAGTGTGACAGGGATTAATGAAAAACTGTTTTTT. Its protein product is CASSVTGINEKLFF.